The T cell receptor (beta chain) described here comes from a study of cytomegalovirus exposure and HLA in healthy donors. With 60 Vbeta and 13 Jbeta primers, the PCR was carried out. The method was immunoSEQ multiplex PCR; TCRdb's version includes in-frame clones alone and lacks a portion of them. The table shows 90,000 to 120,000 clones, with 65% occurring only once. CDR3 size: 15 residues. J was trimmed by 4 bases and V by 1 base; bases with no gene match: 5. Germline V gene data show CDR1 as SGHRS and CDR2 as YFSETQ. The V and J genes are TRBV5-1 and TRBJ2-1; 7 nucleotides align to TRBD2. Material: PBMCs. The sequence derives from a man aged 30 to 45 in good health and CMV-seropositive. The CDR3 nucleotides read TGCGCCAGCAGCTTGTCGCCGGGGGGATACAATGAGCAGTTCTTC. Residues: CASSLSPGGYNEQFF.